This T cell receptor beta chain derives from a study of PD-1 blockade in classical Hodgkin lymphoma. Study details: Nivolumab was given intravenously to patients at 3 mg/kg every 2 weeks.

The CDR3 contains 14 residues. V gave up 8 bases and J gave up 10 bases; unmatched junction bases: 9. Looked up from germline, CDR1 is LNHDA and CDR2 is SQIVND (reference sequence). Regarding this clone: Its antigen remains unidentified.

The patients all showed relapse after autologous stem cell transplantation, while their brentuximab vedotin exposure varied. Researchers report purifying CD4+ T cells from thawed PBMCs by magnetic negative selection. Libraries were prepared by immunoSEQ multiplex PCR; TCRdb keeps only in-frame clonotypes and omits some of them. The data hold about 27,000 clones, with about 74% observed a single time. Study observations and caveats: Newly diagnosed patients were reported to exhibit reduced baseline TCR diversity relative to healthy donors. Those achieving complete response showed baseline diversity like newly diagnosed patients.

Material: CD4+ T cells from blood, obtained at baseline. This clonotype was sampled from a human donor with classical Hodgkin lymphoma. The chain recombines TRBV19 with TRBJ1-6; 9 positions agree with TRBD1. CDR3 amino acids: CASDRRDRGSPLHF. The CDR3 region has the DNA TGTGCCAGTGATCGCCGAGACAGGGGGTCACCCCTCCACTTT.